Following are 13 T cell receptor beta chains from one sample sequenced in a study of radiotherapy plus CTLA-4 blockade in lung cancer. Clones were sequenced by immunoSEQ multiplex PCR, and TCRdb holds only the in-frame ones, with some missing. The repertoire holds 80,000 to 100,000 clones, with 75% to 85% as singletons. This specimen consisted of peripheral blood, obtained from a patient treated with radiotherapy plus ipilimumab. These receptors all come from a human donor with non-small cell lung cancer who had a partial response to radiotherapy plus ipilimumab.

The CDR3 region has the DNA TGTGCCAGCAGCACAAGGACAGGGCGGGGCACAGATACGCAGTATTTT. This translates into CASSTRTGRGTDTQYF. V gene TRBV5-4 combines with J gene TRBJ2-3; 8 bases are shared with TRBD1. Per germline, CDR1 SGHNT and CDR2 YYREEE (reference sequence). J was trimmed by 1 base and V by 4 bases; bases with no gene match: 8. The CDR3 has 16 amino acids.

The rearrangement joins TRBV19 to TRBJ2-1; D ambiguous. Per the germline V gene, CDR1 is LNHDA and CDR2 is SQIVND (reference sequence). The CDR3 extends over 15 amino acids. The V and J ends lost 1 base and 5 bases respectively, with 12 bases between them. The CDR3 nucleotides are TGTGCCAGTAGTATAGGTCTCCTTCAGGACAATGAGCAGTTCTTC. Its protein is CASSIGLLQDNEQFF.

The chain has TRBV10-2 and TRBJ1-5; D is perhaps TRBD1 (6 bases). There are 14 residues in the CDR3. V was clipped by 4 bases and J by 5 bases, with 12 bases between them. Looked up from germline, CDR1 is WSHSY and CDR2 is SAAADI. The CDR3 region has the DNA TGCGCCAGCAGTGCGGCACAGGGAGATCAGCCCCAGCATTTT. Residues: CASSAAQGDQPQHF.

This clone is labeled medium-sized. The chain employs TRBV19 and TRBJ2-7, with TRBD2 matching 8 bases. CDR1 and CDR2 from the germline V gene are LNHDA and SQIVND (reference sequence). V lost 3 bases, J lost 6 bases, and 10 bases stayed unmatched. The CDR3 contains 15 residues. The CDR3, as DNA: TGTGCCAGTAGTATCGCAGCGGGAGTGGGCTCCGAGCAGTACTTC. Protein product: CASSIAAGVGSEQYF.

The chain uses TRBV5-4 and TRBJ2-7; D perhaps matches TRBD1 (6 bases). CDR1 SGHNT and CDR2 YYREEE come from the germline V gene (reference sequence). CDR3 length equals 13 residues. The V and J ends lost 4 bases and 5 bases respectively, with 13 bases between them. CDR3: CASSPHRAHEQYF. CDR3 nucleotide sequence: TGTGCCAGCAGCCCACACAGGGCCCACGAGCAGTACTTC.

The gene calls are TRBV6-5 and TRBJ2-7; 8 bases match TRBD2. Germline V gene lookup returns CDR1 MNHEY and CDR2 SVGAGI. Trimming took 4 bases from V and 5 from J; bases not matched to a gene: 7. This CDR3 is built from 14 residues. CDR3 sequence reads: CASSSRGGLDEQYF. The CDR3 nucleotides are TGTGCCAGCAGTTCCCGGGGGGGGCTGGACGAGCAGTACTTC.

The rearrangement uses TRBV29-1 and TRBJ1-3, with D uncertain. This CDR3 is 11 amino acids long. Germline V gives CDR1 SQVTM, CDR2 ANQGSEA. Trimming stripped 7 bases from V and 4 bases from J, with 8 bases between. Written as DNA, the CDR3 is TGCAGCGCCACACAAGGAAACACCATATATTTT. It codes for CSATQGNTIYF.

The V call is TRBV19, the J call TRBJ2-5; 8 bases match TRBD2. The CDR3 spans 13 residues. V gave up 8 bases and J gave up 5 bases; unmatched junction bases: 7. The germline V gene encodes CDR1 LNHDA and CDR2 SQIVND (reference sequence). This CDR3 reads CASGARGGETQYF. In DNA, the CDR3 is TGTGCCAGTGGCGCTCGGGGGGGTGAGACCCAGTACTTC.

The genes are TRBV7-9 and TRBJ1-2, with TRBD1 matching 10 bases. The germline CDR1 and CDR2 sequences are SEHNR and FQNEAQ (reference sequence). The J segment lost 7 bases and the V segment lost 1 base, leaving 3 bases of the junction unmatched. This CDR3 is 14 amino acids long. The CDR3 nucleotides are TGTGCCAGCAGCTTAGGACAGGGGGCCGGTGGCTACACCTTC. Translation gives CASSLGQGAGGYTF.

Concerning this clone itself: Distinct nucleotide sequences in the sample also encode this CDR3. The J gene is TRBJ1-2, the V gene TRBV6-5; D unclear. The germline CDR1 and CDR2 sequences are MNHEY and SVGAGI. With 5 bases removed from V and 5 bases from J, the gap between germline ends came to 9 bases. The CDR3 is 12 amino acids. The CDR3 DNA sequence: TGTGCCAGCAGTCCCGCCGGTTATGGCTACACCTTC. It encodes CASSPAGYGYTF.

J is TRBJ2-3 and V is TRBV28; no reliable D call. V lost 6 bases and J lost 5, with 9 bases in between. This CDR3 has 12 residues. CDR1 is MDHEN and CDR2 is SYDVKM in the germline V gene. CDR3 sequence: CASSSVVDTQYF. As DNA, the CDR3 is TGTGCCAGCAGCTCCGTCGTAGATACGCAGTATTTT.

The V call is TRBV19, the J call TRBJ2-1; 13 bases agree with TRBD2. The CDR3 has 17 residues. Germline V gene lookup returns CDR1 LNHDA and CDR2 SQIVND (reference sequence). After removal of 4 bases from V and 0 bases from J, the junction contained 3 bases not matched to a gene. In DNA, the CDR3 is TGTGCCAGTAGTACGACTAGCGGGGGGTCCTCCTACAATGAGCAGTTCTTC. Amino acids: CASSTTSGGSSYNEQFF.

This sequence joins TRBV7-2 and TRBJ2-1, with TRBD2 matching over 7 bases. Germline V gene sequence: CDR1 SGHTA, CDR2 FQGNSA. The trim removed 1 base at V and 4 bases at J, leaving 4 bases unmatched. CDR3 size: 15 residues. This CDR3 is CASSLGNGGYNEQFF. Written as DNA, the CDR3 is TGTGCCAGCAGCTTAGGCAACGGGGGGTACAATGAGCAGTTCTTC.